This TCR beta chain was profiled in a study of cytomegalovirus exposure and HLA in healthy donors. CDR3 length equals 15 residues. The V gene's germline CDR1 is MNHNS and CDR2 SASEGT. The V gene lost 4 bases and the J gene lost 4 bases, with 15 bases spanning the gap. Using immunoSEQ multiplex PCR, the repertoire was profiled, and TCRdb retains in-frame clones only, with some absent. The profile shows around 70,000 clones, about 95% of them singletons. This sequence joins TRBV6-1 and TRBJ2-3; D might be TRBD1 (7 bases). The sequencing input was PBMCs. This receptor was identified in a woman aged 18-35 years in good health and CMV-seronegative. CDR3 loop: CASSGGDSGADTQYF. The CDR3 DNA follows: TGTGCCAGCAGTGGGGGGGACAGTGGGGCAGATACGCAGTATTTT.